The following is a TCR beta chain sequence with its context. The antigen is undetermined. These data originate in a study of shared clonotypes between healthy human individuals. Looking at the study overall: CD4 naive and memory got three plates each, CD8 naive two, CD8 memory one.

Some clones are missing from TCRdb's copy, which holds only in-frame ones; the method was immunoSEQ multiplex PCR. Of millions of clones in the sample, roughly 95% were seen once. The germline V gene encodes CDR1 KGHSH and CDR2 LQKENI. The trim removed 3 bases at V and 1 base at J, leaving 6 bases unmatched. There are 16 residues in the CDR3. Whole-study findings and limits: What rarefaction showed was incomplete sorted-subset sequencing despite large depth.

The receptor was isolated from a man younger than 35 in good health. Sample: naive CD4+ T cells sorted from blood. Documented subset: CD45RA+ positively selected. The V and J genes are TRBV18 and TRBJ2-3; 8 bases fit TRBD2. CDR3 nucleotides: TGTGCCAGCTCACCTATGACTAGCGTAGGCACAGATACGCAGTATTTT. This codes for CASSPMTSVGTDTQYF.